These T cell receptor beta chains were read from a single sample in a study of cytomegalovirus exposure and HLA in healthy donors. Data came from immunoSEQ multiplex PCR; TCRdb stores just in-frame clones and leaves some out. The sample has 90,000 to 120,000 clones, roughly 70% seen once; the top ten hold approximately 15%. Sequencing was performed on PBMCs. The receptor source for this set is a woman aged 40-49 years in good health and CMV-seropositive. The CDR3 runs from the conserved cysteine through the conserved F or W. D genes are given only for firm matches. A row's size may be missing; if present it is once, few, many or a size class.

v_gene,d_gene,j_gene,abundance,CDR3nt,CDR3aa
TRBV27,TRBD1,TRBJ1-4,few,TGTGCCAGCAGTTTAAGGCCAGGGGGGAGTAGGACTAATGAAAAACTGTTTTTT,CASSLRPGGSRTNEKLFF
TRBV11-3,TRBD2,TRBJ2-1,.,TGTGCCAGCAGCATTAATAGCGGGGCTGAGCAGTTCTTC,CASSINSGAEQFF
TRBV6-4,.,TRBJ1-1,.,TGTGCCAGCAGCCCAAACCCAGGGAACACTGAAGCTTTCTTT,CASSPNPGNTEAFF
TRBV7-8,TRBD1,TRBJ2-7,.,TGTGCCAGCAGCTTAGTGTGGACAGGGAGCGAGGACGAGCAGTACTTC,CASSLVWTGSEDEQYF
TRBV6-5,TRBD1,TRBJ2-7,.,TGTGCCAGCAGTTTGAACAGGGGGCTTACCGAGCAGTACTTC,CASSLNRGLTEQYF
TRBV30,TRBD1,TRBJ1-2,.,TGTGCCTGGAGTTACTGGACAGGGGAGTTTCATGGCTACACCTTC,CAWSYWTGEFHGYTF
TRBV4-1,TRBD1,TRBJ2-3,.,TGCGCCAGCAGCCAAAAGGGTGGAGGGACAGGGGCAACAGATACGCAGTATTTT,CASSQKGGGTGATDTQYF
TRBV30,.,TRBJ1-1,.,TGTGCCTGGATCCAGAACACTGAAGCTTTCTTT,CAWIQNTEAFF
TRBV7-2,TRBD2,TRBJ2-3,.,TGTGCCAGCAGCTCCGGGACTAGCGGGGGGCCGGTCACAGATACGCAGTATTTT,CASSSGTSGGPVTDTQYF
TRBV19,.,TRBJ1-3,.,TGTGCCAGTAGTATCGCAGGCCCCCAGTCTGGAAACACCATATATTTT,CASSIAGPQSGNTIYF
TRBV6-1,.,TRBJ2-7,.,TGTGCCAGCAGTGACCAGCGGTCATACGAGCAGTACTTC,CASSDQRSYEQYF
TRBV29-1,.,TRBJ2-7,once,TGCAGCGTTGCTCGGCAGGGGCGAACCTACGAGCAGTACTTC,CSVARQGRTYEQYF
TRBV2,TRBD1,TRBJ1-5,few,TGTGCCAGCAGTGAACTGACAGGGCGTCAGCCCCAGCATTTT,CASSELTGRQPQHF
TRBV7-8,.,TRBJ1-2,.,TGTGCCAGCAGCCGTTCCCGAGGAGGCTACACCTTC,CASSRSRGGYTF
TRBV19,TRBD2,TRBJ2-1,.,TGTGCCAGTAGTAAGGGCCTAGCGGACTACAATGAGCAGTTCTTC,CASSKGLADYNEQFF
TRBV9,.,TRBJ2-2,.,TGTGCCAGCAGCGGTCCCACACACACCGGGGAGCTGTTTTTT,CASSGPTHTGELFF
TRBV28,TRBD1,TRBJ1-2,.,TGTGCCAGCAGTTTAGGGGGGACAGGGGGCGGATATGGCTACACCTTC,CASSLGGTGGGYGYTF
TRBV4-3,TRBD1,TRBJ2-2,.,TGCGCCAGCAGCCAGACAGGGGGCCCGGTTACCGGGGAGCTGTTTTTT,CASSQTGGPVTGELFF
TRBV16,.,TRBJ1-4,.,TGTGCCAGCAGCCAATTGGAGGGAGCTAATGAAAAACTGTTTTTT,CASSQLEGANEKLFF
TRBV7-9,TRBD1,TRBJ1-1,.,TGTGCCAGCAGCGCTGACAGGGGATGGACTGAAGCTTTCTTT,CASSADRGWTEAFF
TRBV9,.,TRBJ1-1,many,TGTGCCAGCAGCGTAGTTTACAGGGTCACTGAAGCTTTCTTT,CASSVVYRVTEAFF
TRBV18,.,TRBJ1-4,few,TGTGCCAGCTCACCGAGCGCAACTAATGAAAAACTGTTTTTT,CASSPSATNEKLFF
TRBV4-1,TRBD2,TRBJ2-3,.,TGCGCCAGCAGCCAAGTTCTAGCGGGGAGGACAGATACGCAGTATTTT,CASSQVLAGRTDTQYF
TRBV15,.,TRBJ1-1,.,TGTGCCACCAGCAGAGATCCGGGAGGGAACACTGAAGCTTTCTTT,CATSRDPGGNTEAFF
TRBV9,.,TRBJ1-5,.,TGTGCCAGCTCGGGGTATGGGGATCAGCCCCAGCATTTT,CASSGYGDQPQHF
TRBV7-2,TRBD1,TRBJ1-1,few,TGTGCCAGCAGCTTAGAGGGACAGTTTTACACTGAAGCTTTCTTT,CASSLEGQFYTEAFF
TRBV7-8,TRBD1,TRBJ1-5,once,TGTGCCAGCAGCAACCCCCGGGACAGACTTAGCAATCAGCCCCAGCATTTT,CASSNPRDRLSNQPQHF
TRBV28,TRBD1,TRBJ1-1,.,TGTGCCAGCAGTTCTAGCCACAGGGGATACACTGAAGCTTTCTTT,CASSSSHRGYTEAFF
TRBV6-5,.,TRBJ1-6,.,TGTGCCAGCAGTTACGTCGATTCACCCCTCCACTTT,CASSYVDSPLHF
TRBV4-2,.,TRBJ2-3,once,TGTGCCAGCAGCCAAGATGGCGGAATTAGCACAGATACGCAGTATTTT,CASSQDGGISTDTQYF
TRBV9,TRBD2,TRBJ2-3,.,TGTGCCAGCCGGGAGGGGGGCGCTCTAACAGATACGCAGTATTTT,CASREGGALTDTQYF
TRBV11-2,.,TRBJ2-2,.,TGTGCCAGCAGCTTACGTCTGGGGCAGGGGAGGAACACCGGGGAGCTGTTTTTT,CASSLRLGQGRNTGELFF
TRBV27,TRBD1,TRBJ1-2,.,TGTGCCAGCAGTATGGACAGGGGGCAGCGCTACACCTTC,CASSMDRGQRYTF
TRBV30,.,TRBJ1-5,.,TGTGCCTGGAGTCTTGGGGGGGGAGGCGGCAATCAGCCCCAGCATTTT,CAWSLGGGGGNQPQHF
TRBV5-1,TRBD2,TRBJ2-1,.,TGCGCCAGCAGCTTGGCCAGGTACCTTAGCGGGGGGTTCTCCTACAATGAGCAGTTCTTC,CASSLARYLSGGFSYNEQFF
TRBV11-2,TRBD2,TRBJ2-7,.,TGTGCCGGAGGGGCGGGGGTATCCTACGAGCAGTACTTC,CAGGAGVSYEQYF
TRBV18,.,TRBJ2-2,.,TGTGCCAGCTCACCAGGGACTAACACCGGGGAGCTGTTTTTT,CASSPGTNTGELFF
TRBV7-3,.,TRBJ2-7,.,TGTGCCAGCAGCTTTTCGAACGGGAACGAGCAGTACTTC,CASSFSNGNEQYF
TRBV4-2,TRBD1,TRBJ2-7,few,TGTGCCAGCAGCCAAGATAGGACAGGGATCCCCAGAGAGCAGTACTTC,CASSQDRTGIPREQYF
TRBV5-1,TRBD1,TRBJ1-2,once,TGCGCCAGCAGCTCTGGACAGGGTGACTATGGCTACACCTTC,CASSSGQGDYGYTF
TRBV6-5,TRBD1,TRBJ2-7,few,TGTGCCAGCAGCCGACCGGGACAGGGAATGGGAGAGCAGTACTTC,CASSRPGQGMGEQYF
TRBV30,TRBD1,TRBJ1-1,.,TGTGCCTCGGACAGGGGAGGTACTGAAGCTTTCTTT,CASDRGGTEAFF
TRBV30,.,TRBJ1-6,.,TGTGCCTGGAGTGTTACAGTTGGCTCACCCCTCCACTTT,CAWSVTVGSPLHF
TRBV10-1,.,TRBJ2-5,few,TGCGCCAGCAGTGAGTCCCCTCAAGAGACCCAGTACTTC,CASSESPQETQYF
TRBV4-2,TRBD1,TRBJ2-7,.,TGTGCCAGCAGCCAAGAGGGGACAGGGTTCCACGAGCAGTACTTC,CASSQEGTGFHEQYF
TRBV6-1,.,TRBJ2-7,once,TGTGCCAGCAGTGTTACAGCTACCTACGAGCAGTACTTC,CASSVTATYEQYF
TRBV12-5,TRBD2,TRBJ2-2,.,TGTGCTAGTGGTTATCAAGTTTTCGGGACTAGCGGGACCTACACCGGGGAGCTGTTTTTT,CASGYQVFGTSGTYTGELFF
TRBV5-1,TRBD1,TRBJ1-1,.,TGCGCCAGCGGGGACAGGGGGAACACTGAAGCTTTCTTT,CASGDRGNTEAFF
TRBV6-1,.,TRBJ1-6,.,TGTGCCAGCAGGAGGTATTCGGGGGAGGGTTCACCCCTCCACTTT,CASRRYSGEGSPLHF
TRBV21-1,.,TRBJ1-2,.,TGTGCCAGCAGCGATCGAGGTCGGGAGAACTATGGCTACACCTTC,CASSDRGRENYGYTF
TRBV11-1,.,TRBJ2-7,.,TGTGCCAGCAGCTTCGCGGGTGCAGCCTACGAGCAGTACTTC,CASSFAGAAYEQYF
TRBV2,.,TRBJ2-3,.,TGTGCCAGCAGTGTTCGCCGGGATACGCAGTATTTT,CASSVRRDTQYF
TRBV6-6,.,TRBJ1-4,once,TGTGCCAGCAGCCAAACAGGGATGGGCGTTAATGAAAAACTGTTTTTT,CASSQTGMGVNEKLFF
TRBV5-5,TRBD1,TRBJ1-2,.,TGTGCCAGCAGGGACGGGACAGGGGACTATGGCTACACCTTC,CASRDGTGDYGYTF
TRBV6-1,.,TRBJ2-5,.,TGTGCCAGCACAGGGCACATCGAACAAGAGACCCAGTACTTC,CASTGHIEQETQYF